This TCR beta chain emerged from a study of Ad26.COV2.S vaccination and SARS-CoV-2 variants. Whole-study context: Intramuscular Ad26.COV2.S doses were given once or twice, 56 days apart. Study conclusions and caveats: Breadth of non-spike TCRs did not differ between vaccinees and placebo recipients. Total T cell responses may have been underestimated by the TCR breadth and depth analyses.

Clones were sequenced by immunoSEQ multiplex PCR, and TCRdb holds only the in-frame ones, with some missing. The sample has roughly 390,000 clones, about nine tenths seen once; the top ten hold approximately 3.7%. This CDR3 spans 14 amino acids. The V end was cut by 6 bases, the J end by 4 bases, with 13 bases between. Germline V lookup: CDR1 ENHRY, CDR2 SYGVKD. Details on this clone: Its antigen is not identified.

Stated treatment: roughly 20 received Ad26.COV2.S at low or high dose, single or two shots; roughly five received placebo; per-sample allocation not given. Samples analyzed were those drawn on day 63 after the first vaccine or placebo injection. The sample came from a Boston adult aged 18-55 years. The sequencing here drew on peripheral blood, taken in a trial of Ad26.COV2.S vaccine versus placebo. The TCR comes from a person aged 18 to 65 who received the Ad26.COV2.S COVID-19 vaccine or a placebo. The gene calls are TRBV10-3 and TRBJ1-3; D is perhaps TRBD1 (5 bases). The CDR3 loop is CAIRDSSKGNTIYF. Here the CDR3 DNA reads TGTGCCATCAGAGACAGCTCAAAGGGAAACACCATATATTTT.